The following is a T cell receptor beta chain sequence with its context. TCRdb's copy holds only in-frame clones and misses some; the assay was immunoSEQ multiplex PCR. The data show 200,000 to 250,000 clones, 85% seen once. Germline CDR1 and CDR2: SGHRS and YFSETQ. This CDR3 has 15 amino acids. The junction had 8 bases not matched to a gene; V was cut back by 4 bases and J by 9 bases. This sample stems from a study of blood T cell repertoires in COVID-19. This chain links TRBV5-1 with TRBJ1-6; TRBD1 matches 9 bases. The sequencing input was peripheral blood. This clonotype was sampled from a woman in her 70s with COVID-19, enrolled during active disease. The CDR3 sequence: CASSPRTGESSPLHF. Here the CDR3 DNA reads TGCGCCAGCAGCCCACGGACAGGGGAAAGTTCACCCCTCCACTTT.